The next 19 T cell receptor beta chains were all read from a single sample in a study of T cell responses to AZD1222 COVID-19 vaccine. Assay used: immunoSEQ multiplex PCR; TCRdb lists only in-frame clones, some missing. The sample lists about 94,000 clones, nearly 90% seen once, with roughly 9.1% in the top ten. The sequencing here drew on peripheral blood, taken on day 0 of AZD1222 vaccination. These receptors were obtained from an adult in good health.

This clone was seen just once. The V gene is TRBV14, the J gene TRBJ1-1; the D gene is possibly TRBD1 (5 bases). This CDR3 is 14 amino acids long. Germline-derived CDR1 and CDR2 are SGHDN and FVKESK. The V gene lost 2 bases and the J gene lost 1 base, with 8 bases spanning the gap. As DNA, the CDR3 is TGTGCCAGCAGCCAATTGGGGGGGAACACTGAAGCTTTCTTT. It yields the protein CASSQLGGNTEAFF.

This clone was detected only a few times. This chain joins TRBV7-2 and TRBJ1-2; D not resolved. This CDR3 is 13 amino acids long. V lost 1 base, J lost 5 bases, and 8 bases lay in between. Germline CDR1 reads SGHTA; CDR2 reads FQGNSA. The CDR3 loop reads CASSLDQQYGYTF. For the CDR3, the DNA is TGTGCCAGCAGCTTAGATCAGCAGTATGGCTACACCTTC.

The chain combines TRBV12-3 or TRBV12-4 with TRBJ1-5, with 7 bases matching TRBD1. CDR3 length equals 13 residues. After removal of 11 bases from V and 4 bases from J, the junction contained 8 bases not matched to a gene. CDR3 DNA sequence: TGTGCCTCCACAGGGGTCGGGAATCAGCCCCAGCATTTT. Translation gives CASTGVGNQPQHF.

The chain employs TRBV20-1 and TRBJ1-1; D is unresolved. This CDR3 contains 15 residues. Per the germline V gene, CDR1 is DFQATT and CDR2 is SNEGSKA (reference sequence). V gave up 3 bases and J gave up 3 bases, with 17 bases separating them. This chain's CDR3 is CSASLVGQKYTEAFF. Here the CDR3 DNA reads TGCAGTGCTAGTTTAGTTGGTCAGAAGTACACTGAAGCTTTCTTT.

This chain connects TRBV5-5 to TRBJ1-2; weak D call: TRBD1 (5 bases). Germline CDR1 is SGHKS and CDR2 is YYEKEE (reference sequence). V was clipped by 0 bases and J by 7 bases, with 16 bases between them. CDR3 length: 15 amino acids. This CDR3 reads CASSLAVGRASGYTF. CDR3 coding DNA: TGTGCCAGCAGCTTGGCGGTGGGCAGGGCGTCTGGCTACACCTTC.

V usage is TRBV19 and J usage is TRBJ1-5; the D gene is possibly TRBD1 (6 bases). The CDR3 extends over 14 amino acids. Germline assignment: CDR1 LNHDA and CDR2 SQIVND (reference sequence). V dropped 9 bases and J dropped 6 bases, with 18 bases sitting between them. The chain's CDR3 is CARKPGQGSQPQHF. In DNA, the CDR3 is TGTGCCAGAAAACCGGGACAAGGGTCTCAGCCCCAGCATTTT.

The J gene is TRBJ2-7, the V gene TRBV5-1; no firm D call. The CDR3 is 13 amino acids. V gave up 3 bases and J gave up 2 bases, with 9 bases separating them. Looked up from germline, CDR1 is SGHRS and CDR2 is YFSETQ. CDR3 bases: TGCGCCAGCAGCTCGGACCTTACCTACGAGCAGTACTTC. It translates to CASSSDLTYEQYF.

V usage is TRBV5-4 and J usage is TRBJ1-1; D perhaps matches TRBD1 (5 bases). Germline V gene data show CDR1 as SGHNT and CDR2 as YYREEE (reference sequence). The V end was cut by 3 bases, the J end by 0 bases, with 9 bases between. This CDR3 is 14 amino acids long. This CDR3 is CASSWTGVNTEAFF. CDR3 coding DNA: TGTGCCAGCAGCTGGACGGGGGTGAACACTGAAGCTTTCTTT.

The chain couples TRBV6-2 or TRBV6-3 to TRBJ1-4, with D hard to call. The CDR3 has 12 amino acids. Germline assignment: CDR1 MNHEY and CDR2 SVGEGT. The ends were cut back, 2 bases at V and 11 bases at J, with 9 bases in the middle. CDR3 DNA: TGTGCCAGCAGTTACACGGCAGCGAAACTGTTTTTT. As protein: CASSYTAAKLFF.

This chain connects TRBV7-9 to TRBJ2-6; D not certain. Germline V gene data show CDR1 as SEHNR and CDR2 as FQNEAQ (reference sequence). With 6 bases removed from V and 2 bases from J, the gap between germline ends came to 5 bases. The CDR3 has 13 residues. The CDR3 nucleotides read TGTGCCAGCAGTTATACTGGGGCCAACGTCCTGACTTTC. As protein: CASSYTGANVLTF.

The rearrangement joins TRBV23-1 to TRBJ1-5, with D possibly being TRBD1 (5 bases). TRBV23-1 is filed as an ORF, its function uncertain. CDR3 length equals 17 residues. Trimming removed 5 bases from V and 5 bases from J, with 22 bases in between. The CDR3 loop reads CASSTLEGQSDYQPQHF. CDR3 DNA: TGCGCCAGCAGTACTCTCGAGGGGCAAAGTGATTATCAGCCCCAGCATTTT.

This clone was seen a single time. The CDR3 region is CASSLGGASGYTF. The CDR3, as DNA: TGCGCCAGCAGCTTGGGCGGTGCTTCGGGCTACACCTTC. The rearrangement links TRBV5-1 to TRBJ1-2; no clear D gene. The germline V gene has CDR1 SGHRS and CDR2 YFSETQ. V was shortened by 0 bases and J by 8 bases, with 11 bases between the two germline ends. The CDR3 contains 13 residues.

This chain links TRBV18 with TRBJ1-5; TRBD1 might be the D (5 bases). Germline lookup yields CDR1 KGHSH and CDR2 LQKENI. V dropped 5 bases and J dropped 3 bases, with 8 bases sitting between them. The CDR3 has 13 residues. The CDR3 nucleotides are TGTGCCAGCTCAAGGGGTCCCAATCAGCCCCAGCATTTT. The encoded protein is CASSRGPNQPQHF.

The chain links TRBV2 to TRBJ1-3, with D possibly being TRBD1 (6 bases). Trimming took off 3 bases at V and 2 bases at J, with 14 bases between the two ends. The CDR3 is made up of 16 amino acids. Germline CDR1 SNHLY, CDR2 FYNNEI. In DNA, the CDR3 is TGTGCCAGCAGTGAGGGAGGGTCAGGGGCTGGAAACACCATATATTTT. Translation gives CASSEGGSGAGNTIYF.

CDR3: CASSGGQMNTEAFF. CDR3 sequence (DNA): TGTGCCAGCAGTGGGGGGCAGATGAACACTGAAGCTTTCTTT. V gene TRBV6-2 or TRBV6-3 combines with J gene TRBJ1-1; D is possibly TRBD1 (6 bases). Trimming shortened V by 5 bases and J by 0 bases, and 10 bases separated the two germline ends. Germline assignment: CDR1 MNHEY and CDR2 SVGEGT. This CDR3 has 14 residues.

This rearrangement joins TRBV11-2 to TRBJ1-2; D possibly corresponds to TRBD1 (6 bases). In germline, CDR1 is SGHAT, CDR2 FQNNGV. Deletions cut 1 base from V and 3 bases from J, with 9 bases between. The length of the CDR3 is 14 residues. Written as DNA, the CDR3 is TGTGCCAGCAGCTTAGGGTCAGGGGACTATGGCTACACCTTC. It is translated as CASSLGSGDYGYTF.

The chain carries TRBV4-1 and TRBJ1-1, with 7 positions matching TRBD1. Germline assignment: CDR1 MGHRA and CDR2 YSYEKL. This CDR3 is built from 15 residues. The junction had 5 bases not matched to a gene; V was cut back by 1 base and J by 3 bases. In DNA form, the CDR3 reads TGCGCCAGCAGCCAAGTTGGGCAGGGGGACACTGAAGCTTTCTTT. Its protein is CASSQVGQGDTEAFF.

This sequence joins TRBV7-2 and TRBJ1-1, with D perhaps TRBD1 (6 bases). Trimming took 7 bases from V and 8 from J, leaving 17 bases between them. Germline V gene lookup returns CDR1 SGHTA and CDR2 FQGNSA. The CDR3 length is 13 residues. This CDR3 is CASTHGGGFEAFF. The DNA of the CDR3 is TGTGCCAGCACCCATGGGGGCGGGTTCGAAGCTTTCTTT.

The chain is built from TRBV15 and TRBJ1-5, with a tentative D call TRBD1 (5 bases). Trimming stripped 2 bases from V and 12 bases from J, with 14 bases between. Germline V lookup: CDR1 LNHNV, CDR2 YYDKDF (reference sequence). There are 13 residues in the CDR3. The CDR3: CATSRYGGAGQHF. CDR3 sequence (DNA): TGTGCCACCAGCAGATACGGCGGGGCGGGCCAGCATTTT.